Listed below are T cell receptor beta chains from one sample, sequenced in a study of sequential checkpoint blockade in melanoma. Produced via immunoSEQ multiplex PCR; TCRdb's table is partial and in-frame only. Of about 3,000 clones detected, under 25% appear once; the ten largest clones hold 15% to 18%. This material consisted of tumor tissue (inferred from file names), taken from a patient given nivolumab and ipilimumab in sequence. All receptors derive from a human patient with melanoma. Some clones in this sample may be carry-over from other donors' samples. Each CDR3 is given without its conserved first and last residue. D genes are given only for firm matches. Only some rows state a clone size, as once, few, many or a class for expanded clones.

j_gene,v_gene,d_gene,abundance,CDR3aa
TRBJ1-5,TRBV15,.,few,ATSDRRVASNQPQH
TRBJ1-6,TRBV30,.,few,AWRTLISPLH
TRBJ1-5,TRBV19,.,few,ASSFWNSNQPQH
TRBJ2-2,TRBV11-3,.,few,ASSAPGGRAGELF
TRBJ1-3,TRBV30,.,.,AWSEAGGNTIY
TRBJ1-2,TRBV4-1,.,.,ASSQGRTVLGYT
TRBJ2-7,TRBV25-1,.,.,ASSETLYEQY
TRBJ1-5,TRBV9,.,many,ASSPRGHNQPQH
TRBJ1-2,TRBV6-8,.,few,ASSYSGAGQGYT
TRBJ1-2,TRBV4-1,TRBD1,medium-sized,ASSRDRGPDGYT
TRBJ2-1,TRBV11-3,.,few,ASSTPGRWGGGNEQF
TRBJ1-1,TRBV29-1,.,.,SAKQGRTEAF
TRBJ2-1,TRBV11-3,TRBD1,medium-sized,ASSLRDSINEQF